The 25 T cell receptor beta chains listed next were all sequenced from one sample in a study of CD8+ T cells in alopecia areata. The authors extracted RNA and reverse transcribed it into cDNA as the sequencing template. Assay: immunoSEQ multiplex PCR; the TCRdb copy retains only in-frame clones and omits some. The table has approximately 7,600 clones, under 70% seen once. Specified treatment: oral pan-JAK inhibitor, 5-10 mg twice daily. Individuals with alopecia areata gave both lesional scalp punch biopsies and peripheral blood for collection. Specimen: skin, collected at week 4, from a patient treated with tofacitinib. The receptors come from a human donor with alopecia areata.

The sample holds a few counts of this clone. The gene calls are TRBV5-4 and TRBJ2-5, with 8 bases identical to TRBD2. Germline CDR1 is SGHNT and CDR2 is YYREEE (reference sequence). J was trimmed by 2 bases and V by 1 base; bases with no gene match: 4. The length of the CDR3 is 15 residues. The CDR3 reads CASSLRLATQETQYF. CDR3 nucleotide sequence: TGTGCCAGCAGCTTGAGACTAGCGACTCAAGAGACCCAGTACTTC.

The chain has TRBV18 and TRBJ2-5, with 10 bases matching TRBD1. This CDR3 has 13 residues. V gave up 5 bases and J gave up 5 bases; unmatched junction bases: 2. Germline V CDR1 and CDR2: KGHSH, LQKENI. CDR3 coding DNA: TGTGCCAGCTCAAGACAGGGGGCTGAGACCCAGTACTTC. Translating gives CASSRQGAETQYF.

The rearrangement links TRBV7-2 to TRBJ1-5; 7 positions match TRBD1. V shed 1 base, J shed 3 bases, and the junction held 6 bases outside the gene matches. This CDR3 spans 16 amino acids. Germline V gene data show CDR1 as SGHTA and CDR2 as FQGNSA. The CDR3: CASSLGLGQDNQPQHF. The DNA of the CDR3 is TGTGCCAGCAGCTTAGGGCTCGGACAGGACAATCAGCCCCAGCATTTT.

The chain carries TRBV7-9 and TRBJ2-2, with a possible D match to TRBD2 (6 bases). Per germline, CDR1 SEHNR and CDR2 FQNEAQ (reference sequence). CDR3 size: 14 residues. V lost 5 bases and J lost 5, with 12 bases in between. The CDR3 DNA is TGTGCCAGCAGCCCTGGAGGAGGGACCGGGGAGCTGTTTTTT. It encodes CASSPGGGTGELFF.

This sequence joins TRBV6-1 and TRBJ2-3; D is perhaps TRBD1 (5 bases). This CDR3 spans 14 amino acids. Looked up from germline, CDR1 is MNHNS and CDR2 is SASEGT. V was shortened by 11 bases and J by 0 bases, with 15 bases between the two germline ends. The CDR3 sequence is CAVGAGRSTDTQYF. Written as DNA, the CDR3 is TGTGCCGTAGGGGCTGGGCGGAGCACAGATACGCAGTATTTT.

The chain links TRBV19 to TRBJ2-1, with D tentatively TRBD2 (6 bases). The CDR3 has 16 residues. The germline CDR1 and CDR2 sequences are LNHDA and SQIVND (reference sequence). V lost 4 bases and J 3 bases, leaving 16 bases between the germline ends. This CDR3 is CASSTRRSGLYNEQFF. Written as DNA, the CDR3 is TGTGCCAGTAGTACCCGCCGTAGCGGCCTCTACAATGAGCAGTTCTTC.

This clone was detected only once. V is TRBV11-1 and J is TRBJ2-7, with 8 bases that match TRBD2. V shed 2 bases, J shed 1 base, and the junction held 4 bases outside the gene matches. Germline assignment: CDR1 SGHAT and CDR2 FQDESV (reference sequence). The CDR3 has 15 residues. This CDR3 reads CASSLLRGRSYEQYF. CDR3 in DNA: TGTGCCAGCAGCTTACTGCGCGGGAGGTCCTACGAGCAGTACTTC.

The V and J genes are TRBV7-9 and TRBJ2-3; no clear D gene. Germline CDR1 and CDR2: SEHNR and FQNEAQ (reference sequence). Trimming removed 5 bases from V and 9 bases from J, with 12 bases in between. The CDR3 spans 12 residues. CDR3: CASSVSRETQYF. The CDR3 DNA is TGTGCCAGCAGCGTGTCTCGAGAGACGCAGTATTTT.

This clone has a handful of counts. This rearrangement joins TRBV7-9 to TRBJ2-7; possible D gene TRBD2, 5 bases. V was pared by 4 bases and J by 3 bases, with 28 bases between. The CDR3 has 19 residues. Per the germline V gene, CDR1 is SEHNR and CDR2 is FQNEAQ (reference sequence). The CDR3 sequence: CASSSVIRDGPRGGYEQYF. CDR3 nucleotides: TGTGCCAGCAGCTCAGTTATACGAGACGGGCCTAGAGGAGGCTACGAGCAGTACTTC.

V and J are TRBV7-2 and TRBJ2-5; weak D call: TRBD1 (6 bases). Between the trimmed V and J ends, which lost 3 bases and 5 bases, there was a span of 16 bases. This CDR3 is 15 amino acids long. Germline-derived CDR1 and CDR2 are SGHTA and FQGNSA. CDR3 nucleotide sequence: TGTGCCAGCAGCTTCGGTACAGGGCGGCGGGAGACCCAGTACTTC. It encodes CASSFGTGRRETQYF.

This clone appeared a few times. V and J are TRBV27 and TRBJ2-3, with 12 bases matching TRBD2. Germline CDR1 MNHEY, CDR2 SMNVEV (reference sequence). The CDR3 contains 17 residues. V was pared by 1 base and J by 4 bases, with 6 bases of the junction left unmatched. CDR3 sequence: CASSLFLTSGSPDTQYF. The CDR3 DNA follows: TGTGCCAGCAGTTTATTTTTGACTAGCGGGAGCCCAGATACGCAGTATTTT.

This chain joins TRBV11-3 and TRBJ2-1; 8 bases align to TRBD2. Unmatched junction bases numbered 14, after V lost 6 bases and J lost 4 bases. Germline V gene lookup returns CDR1 SGHNT and CDR2 YENEEA. This CDR3 is built from 17 residues. For the CDR3, the DNA is TGTGCCAGCAGAACCCAGGGCGGGAGGTCCTCTTACAATGAGCAGTTCTTC. Amino acid sequence: CASRTQGGRSSYNEQFF.

The chain employs TRBV7-2 and TRBJ1-1; D remains unclear. The germline V and J ends were trimmed by 2 bases and 0 bases, with 4 bases remaining between them. The CDR3 is 13 amino acids. Germline values: CDR1 SGHTA, CDR2 FQGNSA. CDR3 sequence: CASSLKVNTEAFF. The CDR3 DNA reads as TGTGCCAGCAGCTTAAAGGTGAACACTGAAGCTTTCTTT.

The J gene is TRBJ2-2, the V gene TRBV28, with unresolved D. CDR3 length equals 13 residues. From germline, CDR1 is MDHEN and CDR2 SYDVKM. The V end lost 5 bases, the J end lost 1 base, and 5 bases lay between the germline ends. The CDR3 loop reads CASSPQNTGELFF. Here the CDR3 DNA reads TGTGCCAGCAGTCCTCAGAACACCGGGGAGCTGTTTTTT.

The V and J genes are TRBV14 and TRBJ2-1; 12 positions match TRBD2. Germline lookup yields CDR1 SGHDN and CDR2 FVKESK. Trimming cost V 4 bases and J 8 bases; bases outside gene matches: 3. CDR3 length equals 14 residues. The CDR3 here is CASSPLAGGDEQFF. The CDR3 nucleotides are TGTGCCAGCAGCCCACTAGCGGGAGGCGATGAGCAGTTCTTC.

A single count supports this clone. The chain has TRBV19 and TRBJ1-1; TRBD1 is a possible D gene (5 bases). V dropped 4 bases and J dropped 0 bases, with 9 bases sitting between them. The CDR3 sequence is 14 residues long. CDR1 is LNHDA and CDR2 is SQIVND in the germline V gene (reference sequence). CDR3 in amino acids: CASSRGIMNTEAFF. DNA of the CDR3: TGTGCCAGTAGTAGGGGGATAATGAACACTGAAGCTTTCTTT. The full variable domain, completed using reference TRBV19 and TRBJ1-1, is DGGITQSPKYLFRKEGQNVTLSCEQNLNHDAMYWYRQDPGQGLRLIYYSQIVNDFQKGDIAEGYSVSREKKESFPLTVTSAQKNPTAFYLCASSRGIMNTEAFFGQGTRLTVV.

Concerning this clone itself: Germline is not matched at one junction end, which may reflect a read error. The same CDR3 also results from other DNA sequences found in this sample. In DNA, the CDR3 is TGTGCCAGCTCACCGGCCGGGATCTCCAAAAACATTCAGTATTTC. This encodes CASSPAGISKNIQYF. V gene TRBV18 combines with J gene TRBJ2-4; D is perhaps TRBD2 (5 bases). The CDR3 runs 15 residues. CDR1 is KGHSH and CDR2 is LQKENI in the germline V gene.

J is TRBJ2-3 and V is TRBV14; D gene ambiguous. CDR1 is SGHDN, CDR2 FVKESK, per germline. V lost 4 bases, J lost 0 bases, and 5 bases lay in between. The CDR3 is made up of 13 amino acids. The DNA of the CDR3 is TGTGCCAGCAGCCGGTTTAGCACAGATACGCAGTATTTT. The encoded protein is CASSRFSTDTQYF.

The J gene is TRBJ1-1, the V gene TRBV29-1, with D perhaps TRBD1 (6 bases). Germline V gene sequence: CDR1 SQVTM, CDR2 ANQGSEA. This CDR3 contains 13 residues. The CDR3 nucleotides are TGCAGGGCGAGCAACAGGGACTGGACTGAAGCTTTCTTT. Translating it yields CRASNRDWTEAFF.

The chain uses TRBV5-6 and TRBJ2-1, with TRBD1 matching 7 bases. Germline CDR1 and CDR2: SGHDT and YYEEEE. J gave up 8 bases and V 4 bases, and 9 bases lay outside the gene matches. The CDR3 loop spans 14 amino acids. CDR3: CASSLATGLDEQFF. The CDR3 DNA is TGTGCCAGCAGCCTCGCGACAGGGCTTGATGAGCAGTTCTTC.

The chain joins TRBV7-6 to TRBJ2-3, with TRBD2 matching 10 bases. V was pared by 4 bases and J by 2 bases, with 6 bases of the junction left unmatched. This CDR3 contains 16 residues. Germline values: CDR1 SGHVS, CDR2 FNYEAQ. The CDR3: CASSSLAGGPTDTQYF. The CDR3 coding sequence is TGTGCCAGCAGCTCATTAGCGGGGGGACCCACAGATACGCAGTATTTT.

This rearrangement joins TRBV14 to TRBJ2-1; possible D gene TRBD2, 6 bases. This CDR3 has 13 amino acids. The V end lost 3 bases, the J end lost 8 bases, and 11 bases lay between the germline ends. From germline, CDR1 is SGHDN and CDR2 FVKESK. The CDR3 DNA follows: TGTGCCAGCAGCCAGGGCGGGGAGCATGAGCAGTTCTTC. This sequence encodes CASSQGGEHEQFF.

Comments on this clone: The same CDR3 also results from other DNA sequences found in this sample. The CDR3 bases are TGCGCCAGCAGCCCGACGGGTGCGGACACTGAAGCTTTCTTT. This codes for CASSPTGADTEAFF. The gene calls are TRBV5-1 and TRBJ1-1; unclear D gene. Deletions cut 4 bases from V and 3 bases from J, with 13 bases between. This CDR3 has 14 amino acids. Germline CDR1 and CDR2: SGHRS and YFSETQ.

This clone was observed once. The J gene is TRBJ2-7, the V gene TRBV4-1; D is uncertain. Germline V gene sequence: CDR1 MGHRA, CDR2 YSYEKL. Trimming left V 1 base short and J 0 bases short, with 13 bases between. The CDR3 sequence is 16 residues long. The CDR3 loop is CASSQGWLGFSYEQYF. Here the CDR3 DNA reads TGCGCCAGCAGCCAAGGATGGCTAGGGTTCTCCTACGAGCAGTACTTC.

This clone was observed a few times. The rearrangement joins TRBV7-4 to TRBJ2-5; no definite D call. The V gene's germline CDR1 is SGHVT and CDR2 SQSDAQ. Between the trimmed V and J ends, which lost 5 bases and 0 bases, there was a span of 4 bases. This CDR3 is 12 amino acids long. CDR3 protein: CASSPDQETQYF. CDR3 nucleotide sequence: TGTGCCAGCAGCCCCGACCAAGAGACCCAGTACTTC.